Listed below are T cell receptor beta chains from one sample, sequenced in a study of blood T cell repertoires in COVID-19. The repertoire was sequenced with immunoSEQ multiplex PCR; TCRdb's copy has only in-frame clones and lacks some. The sample lists under 350,000 clones, 80% to 90% occurring once. The material sequenced was peripheral blood. The receptors were gathered from a woman aged 45-65 years who had recovered from COVID-19. Both conserved end residues are part of each CDR3. A D gene is named only where the DNA matches it firmly. A clone size is listed for some rows: how often the clone was seen (once, few, many), or a class if it is expanded.

abundance: once
d_gene: TRBD1
v_gene: TRBV6-1
j_gene: TRBJ2-2
CDR3nt: TGTGCCAGCAGGGAAAGAAGGGACAGGGAAGCAACCGGGGAGCTGTTTTTT
CDR3aa: CASRERRDREATGELFF

abundance: NA
d_gene: TRBD1
v_gene: TRBV3-1/TRBV3-2
j_gene: TRBJ1-4
CDR3nt: TGTGCCAGCAGCCTAGGGACAGCCGACAAACTGTTTTTT
CDR3aa: CASSLGTADKLFF

abundance: NA
d_gene: NA
v_gene: TRBV7-9
j_gene: TRBJ1-2
CDR3nt: TGTGCCAGCAGCTTTAGCGAGGGATATGGCTACACCTTC
CDR3aa: CASSFSEGYGYTF

abundance: NA
d_gene: TRBD1
v_gene: TRBV5-8
j_gene: TRBJ1-6
CDR3nt: TGTGCCAGCAGCGAGGGACAGGGGCAAATCGGTTCACCCCTCCACTTT
CDR3aa: CASSEGQGQIGSPLHF

abundance: NA
d_gene: TRBD1
v_gene: TRBV7-9
j_gene: TRBJ1-5
CDR3nt: TGTGCCAGCAGCCCCAGGGGGACAGGGTTTAATCAGCCCCAGCATTTT
CDR3aa: CASSPRGTGFNQPQHF

abundance: NA
d_gene: TRBD2
v_gene: TRBV29-1
j_gene: TRBJ2-5
CDR3nt: TGCAGCGCTGGGGGGGACTTCCGGGGATTAGGGACCCAGTACTTC
CDR3aa: CSAGGDFRGLGTQYF

abundance: NA
d_gene: TRBD2
v_gene: TRBV7-8
j_gene: TRBJ2-7
CDR3nt: TGTGCCAGCAGCTTGGGTCCTAGCGGAACCTCCTACGAGCAGTACTTC
CDR3aa: CASSLGPSGTSYEQYF

abundance: NA
d_gene: NA
v_gene: TRBV4-3
j_gene: TRBJ2-7
CDR3nt: TGCGCCAGCAGCCAAGACGGGACACTTAACTACGAGCAGTACTTC
CDR3aa: CASSQDGTLNYEQYF

abundance: NA
d_gene: NA
v_gene: TRBV5-1
j_gene: TRBJ2-3
CDR3nt: TGCGCCAGCAGCTTTATAGCCTCGTGGGGGGGGCGTATAGATACGCAGTATTTT
CDR3aa: CASSFIASWGGRIDTQYF

abundance: NA
d_gene: TRBD1
v_gene: TRBV28
j_gene: TRBJ2-1
CDR3nt: TGTGCCAGCACCACTCAAGGACAGGGGAATGAGCAGTTCTTC
CDR3aa: CASTTQGQGNEQFF

abundance: few
d_gene: TRBD2
v_gene: TRBV4-1
j_gene: TRBJ2-1
CDR3nt: TGCGCCAGCAGCCCGAGACTAGCGGGGAGCAACAATGAGCAGTTCTTC
CDR3aa: CASSPRLAGSNNEQFF

abundance: NA
d_gene: NA
v_gene: TRBV18
j_gene: TRBJ1-6
CDR3nt: TGTGCCAGCTCACCCGTCAGGGAAAGTTCACCCCTCCACTTT
CDR3aa: CASSPVRESSPLHF

abundance: NA
d_gene: TRBD1
v_gene: TRBV24-1
j_gene: TRBJ1-4
CDR3nt: TGTGCCACCAATGAGACAGGGCGGGAAAAACTGTTTTTT
CDR3aa: CATNETGREKLFF

abundance: once
d_gene: TRBD1
v_gene: TRBV9
j_gene: TRBJ2-5
CDR3nt: TGTGCCAGCAGCGTAGAAACAGGGGTGACCCAGTACTTC
CDR3aa: CASSVETGVTQYF

abundance: once
d_gene: NA
v_gene: TRBV15
j_gene: TRBJ1-4
CDR3nt: TGTGCCACCAGCAGAGGCCAAGAGGCTAATGAAAAACTGTTTTTT
CDR3aa: CATSRGQEANEKLFF

abundance: NA
d_gene: TRBD1
v_gene: TRBV5-1
j_gene: TRBJ1-2
CDR3nt: TGCGCCAGCAGCTTGGCCGGGACAGCGATCTATGGCTACACCTTC
CDR3aa: CASSLAGTAIYGYTF

abundance: NA
d_gene: NA
v_gene: TRBV28
j_gene: TRBJ1-1
CDR3nt: TGTGCCAGCAGCTCCTTCCCCGGTGGGGCGAACACTGAAGCTTTCTTT
CDR3aa: CASSSFPGGANTEAFF

abundance: once
d_gene: NA
v_gene: TRBV6-6
j_gene: TRBJ2-1
CDR3nt: TGTGCCAGCAGCCCTCCTTACAATGAGCAGTTCTTC
CDR3aa: CASSPPYNEQFF

abundance: NA
d_gene: NA
v_gene: TRBV5-4
j_gene: TRBJ2-2
CDR3nt: TGTGCCAGCAGCTTGGGTTTACAGGGAACCGGGGAGCTGTTTTTT
CDR3aa: CASSLGLQGTGELFF

abundance: few
d_gene: TRBD2
v_gene: TRBV5-1
j_gene: TRBJ2-7
CDR3nt: TGCGCCAGCAGCTTCACTAGCGGGGTAACCTACGAGCAGTACTTC
CDR3aa: CASSFTSGVTYEQYF

abundance: few
d_gene: NA
v_gene: TRBV11-3
j_gene: TRBJ2-7
CDR3nt: TGTGCCAACTCCCCAGGGGCCCTATGGAACGAGCAGTACTTC
CDR3aa: CANSPGALWNEQYF

abundance: few
d_gene: NA
v_gene: TRBV5-4
j_gene: TRBJ2-7
CDR3nt: TGTGCCACCTTAGGCGGGTCCTCCTACGAGCAGTACTTC
CDR3aa: CATLGGSSYEQYF

abundance: NA
d_gene: TRBD2
v_gene: TRBV7-8
j_gene: TRBJ2-1
CDR3nt: TGTGCCAGCAGCCCAAGACCTAGCGGGGGGGCCAATGAGCAGTTCTTC
CDR3aa: CASSPRPSGGANEQFF

abundance: few
d_gene: TRBD2
v_gene: TRBV4-3
j_gene: TRBJ2-1
CDR3nt: TGCGCCAGCAGCCAAGATGAAGCTAGCGGGAGATACAATGAGCAGTTCTTC
CDR3aa: CASSQDEASGRYNEQFF

abundance: NA
d_gene: NA
v_gene: TRBV28
j_gene: TRBJ1-2
CDR3nt: TGTGCCAGCAGTGCCCTAACCGCTGGCTATGGCTACACCTTC
CDR3aa: CASSALTAGYGYTF

abundance: NA
d_gene: NA
v_gene: TRBV30
j_gene: TRBJ1-5
CDR3nt: TGTGCCTGGAGTGTACGGAGCAATCAGCCCCAGCATTTT
CDR3aa: CAWSVRSNQPQHF

abundance: NA
d_gene: NA
v_gene: TRBV7-2
j_gene: TRBJ1-1
CDR3nt: TGTGCCAGCAGCTATTTACAGGGAACAACTGAAGCTTTCTTT
CDR3aa: CASSYLQGTTEAFF

abundance: NA
d_gene: NA
v_gene: TRBV7-2
j_gene: TRBJ2-7
CDR3nt: TGTGCCAGCAGCCCCGGAGGTGGGCCAAGGAGCTCCTACGAGCAGTACTTC
CDR3aa: CASSPGGGPRSSYEQYF

abundance: NA
d_gene: TRBD2
v_gene: TRBV7-2
j_gene: TRBJ2-7
CDR3nt: TGTGCCAGCAGCTCCTCAGCGGGGGGGAATTGGTACGAGCAGTACTTC
CDR3aa: CASSSSAGGNWYEQYF

abundance: NA
d_gene: NA
v_gene: TRBV30
j_gene: TRBJ1-5
CDR3nt: TGTGCCTGGAGTGTAAGGGGGGGTGATTTTGGGTGCCTAAGCAATCAGCCCCAGCATTTT
CDR3aa: CAWSVRGGDFGCLSNQPQHF

abundance: NA
d_gene: NA
v_gene: TRBV19
j_gene: TRBJ2-5
CDR3nt: TGTGCCAGTAGTCCAGGAACACAAGAGACCCAGTACTTC
CDR3aa: CASSPGTQETQYF

abundance: NA
d_gene: TRBD1
v_gene: TRBV6-2/TRBV6-3
j_gene: TRBJ1-3
CDR3nt: TGTGCCAGCAGTTACGGGACAGCTGGAAACACCATATATTTT
CDR3aa: CASSYGTAGNTIYF

abundance: NA
d_gene: TRBD2
v_gene: TRBV7-6
j_gene: TRBJ2-7
CDR3nt: TGTGCCAGCAGCTTAGGGTCCGGGACTAGCGGGCCAAGCTCCTACGAGCAGTACTTC
CDR3aa: CASSLGSGTSGPSSYEQYF

abundance: NA
d_gene: NA
v_gene: TRBV7-9
j_gene: TRBJ2-3
CDR3nt: TGTGCCAGCAGCCCCAGGATAGATACGCAGTATTTT
CDR3aa: CASSPRIDTQYF

abundance: NA
d_gene: TRBD1
v_gene: TRBV5-1
j_gene: TRBJ2-5
CDR3nt: TGCGCCAGCAGCCTTTCCGGGACAGGGGGCCTAGCGGAGACCCAGTACTTC
CDR3aa: CASSLSGTGGLAETQYF

abundance: NA
d_gene: TRBD1
v_gene: TRBV6-2/TRBV6-3
j_gene: TRBJ2-7
CDR3nt: TGTGCCAGCAGCCCTTCCGGGACAGCCAGCTCCTACGAGCAGTACTTC
CDR3aa: CASSPSGTASSYEQYF

abundance: NA
d_gene: TRBD1
v_gene: TRBV15
j_gene: TRBJ2-5
CDR3nt: TGTGCCACCAGCAGGGACAGGGGGCACGAGACCCAGTACTTC
CDR3aa: CATSRDRGHETQYF

abundance: many
d_gene: NA
v_gene: TRBV6-5
j_gene: TRBJ1-6
CDR3nt: TGTGCCAGCAGGAGTTTGCCCCCCCTCCACTTT
CDR3aa: CASRSLPPLHF

abundance: NA
d_gene: NA
v_gene: TRBV10-1
j_gene: TRBJ2-3
CDR3nt: TGCGCCAGCAGTGAGTCGTCCCGGGAGGATACGCAGTATTTT
CDR3aa: CASSESSREDTQYF

abundance: once
d_gene: TRBD1
v_gene: TRBV2
j_gene: TRBJ2-1
CDR3nt: TGTGCCAGCAGTGGGTTGGACAGGGTCCGAAACAATGAGCAGTTCTTC
CDR3aa: CASSGLDRVRNNEQFF

abundance: NA
d_gene: NA
v_gene: TRBV24-1
j_gene: TRBJ2-7
CDR3nt: TGTGCCACCAGTAACGGCAGGGGTGAATCCTACGAGCAGTACTTC
CDR3aa: CATSNGRGESYEQYF

abundance: NA
d_gene: NA
v_gene: TRBV5-1
j_gene: TRBJ2-2
CDR3nt: TGCGCCAGCAGCTTGGCCGACAGTCTAAACACCGGGGAGCTGTTTTTT
CDR3aa: CASSLADSLNTGELFF

abundance: NA
d_gene: NA
v_gene: TRBV7-8
j_gene: TRBJ1-1
CDR3nt: TGTGCCAGCAGCCGAGAGGGGGTGAGGGGTGGCACTGAAGCTTTCTTT
CDR3aa: CASSREGVRGGTEAFF

abundance: NA
d_gene: TRBD2
v_gene: TRBV18
j_gene: TRBJ2-5
CDR3nt: TGTGCCAGCTCACCGTTTGAAAGCGGGGGTGTTAGGGAGACCCAGTACTTC
CDR3aa: CASSPFESGGVRETQYF

abundance: few
d_gene: NA
v_gene: TRBV27
j_gene: TRBJ2-5
CDR3nt: TGTGCCAGCAGTTTATCGTCAGTGGCGGTCCAAGAGACCCAGTACTTC
CDR3aa: CASSLSSVAVQETQYF

abundance: few
d_gene: NA
v_gene: TRBV7-9
j_gene: TRBJ2-7
CDR3nt: TGTGCCAGCAGCGCATCCGGGACACCCTACGAGCAGTACTTC
CDR3aa: CASSASGTPYEQYF

abundance: once
d_gene: NA
v_gene: TRBV29-1
j_gene: TRBJ1-2
CDR3nt: TGCAGCGTTGGAGAAGTTACAGGACCTTTACCCTTC
CDR3aa: CSVGEVTGPLPF

abundance: NA
d_gene: TRBD1
v_gene: TRBV28
j_gene: TRBJ1-2
CDR3nt: TGTGCCAGCACCTCCCAGGGACAGGGGGTTTGGTATGGCTACACCTTC
CDR3aa: CASTSQGQGVWYGYTF

abundance: NA
d_gene: TRBD1
v_gene: TRBV6-4
j_gene: TRBJ1-1
CDR3nt: TGTGCCAGCAGTTGCCGTTGTACCGGGACAGTGAACACTGAAGCTTTCTTT
CDR3aa: CASSCRCTGTVNTEAFF

abundance: NA
d_gene: NA
v_gene: TRBV27
j_gene: TRBJ2-3
CDR3nt: TGTGCCAGCGGTACGCTGGGGGCCACAGATACGCAGTATTTT
CDR3aa: CASGTLGATDTQYF

abundance: once
d_gene: NA
v_gene: TRBV19
j_gene: TRBJ2-7
CDR3nt: TGTGCCAGTAGTACCTACCAGGGTATCCGAGAACACGAGCAGTACTTC
CDR3aa: CASSTYQGIREHEQYF

abundance: NA
d_gene: NA
v_gene: TRBV19
j_gene: TRBJ2-1
CDR3nt: TGTGCCAGTAGTATGGCTAGCCGGGCTGAGCAGTTCTTC
CDR3aa: CASSMASRAEQFF

abundance: NA
d_gene: TRBD1
v_gene: TRBV11-2
j_gene: TRBJ2-2
CDR3nt: TGTGCCAGCAGCAGACATTCCGGGACAGCCAACACCGGGGAGCTGTTTTTT
CDR3aa: CASSRHSGTANTGELFF

abundance: NA
d_gene: NA
v_gene: TRBV5-4
j_gene: TRBJ1-1
CDR3nt: TGTGCCAGCACCATACTAGGTCGGGGGTTGAACACTGAAGCTTTCTTT
CDR3aa: CASTILGRGLNTEAFF

abundance: NA
d_gene: NA
v_gene: TRBV27
j_gene: TRBJ2-1
CDR3nt: TGTGCCAGCAGTTTAAGGGGGGGGGCCGGGAATGAGCAGTTCTTC
CDR3aa: CASSLRGGAGNEQFF

abundance: NA
d_gene: NA
v_gene: TRBV24-1
j_gene: TRBJ2-3
CDR3nt: TGTGCCACCAGCCATATAGACCGGACTGCAGATACGCAGTATTTT
CDR3aa: CATSHIDRTADTQYF

abundance: NA
d_gene: TRBD2
v_gene: TRBV7-2
j_gene: TRBJ2-1
CDR3nt: TGTGCCAGCAGCTTAGTTGCGGGGGGCGCGTATGAGCAGTTCTTC
CDR3aa: CASSLVAGGAYEQFF

abundance: NA
d_gene: NA
v_gene: TRBV7-9
j_gene: TRBJ1-1
CDR3nt: TGTGCCAGCAGCTTAAGAGGGGAAGCTTTCTTT
CDR3aa: CASSLRGEAFF

abundance: NA
d_gene: NA
v_gene: TRBV7-2
j_gene: TRBJ2-7
CDR3nt: TGTGCCAGCAGCCCCCGGGTTTACGAGCAGTACTTC
CDR3aa: CASSPRVYEQYF